This T cell receptor beta chain was captured in a study of blood T cells in healthy people across ages. Notes on the study in general: Aged donors had fewer naive CD4+ cells and lower diversity than long-lived donors.

On this clonotype: The antigen remains unidentified.

Per sample, extraction of total RNA gave at least 6 micrograms in every case. Through a sample-barcoded 5' primer and a J-beta primer mix, a second PCR was run for roughly 6 to 11 cycles. TCRdb independently ran MiXCR on the 5' RACE reads; one entry per CDR3 protein. The repertoire holds about 540,000 distinct CDR3 sequences, 24% seen once, with 8.7% in the top ten. The CDR3 runs to 14 residues. CDR1 and CDR2 (germline): PRHDT, FYEKMQ (reference sequence). J lost 4 bases, V lost 4 bases, and 6 bases had no gene match. These data were also filed under a second study, of T cells of mothers and their children. From that second work: Whatever RNA was extracted went entirely into cDNA synthesis, at approximately 1.4 ug per 15 ul. Sequencing revealed no T cell clones that were persistent and microchimeric.

The material sequenced was blood. The chain employs TRBV13 and TRBJ2-7, with 8 bases lining up with TRBD1. The sequence derives from a boy aged 5-17 years in good health. The CDR3 DNA sequence: TGTGCCAGCAGCTCGGACAGGGATAGGTACGAGCAGTACTTC. It is translated as CASSSDRDRYEQYF.